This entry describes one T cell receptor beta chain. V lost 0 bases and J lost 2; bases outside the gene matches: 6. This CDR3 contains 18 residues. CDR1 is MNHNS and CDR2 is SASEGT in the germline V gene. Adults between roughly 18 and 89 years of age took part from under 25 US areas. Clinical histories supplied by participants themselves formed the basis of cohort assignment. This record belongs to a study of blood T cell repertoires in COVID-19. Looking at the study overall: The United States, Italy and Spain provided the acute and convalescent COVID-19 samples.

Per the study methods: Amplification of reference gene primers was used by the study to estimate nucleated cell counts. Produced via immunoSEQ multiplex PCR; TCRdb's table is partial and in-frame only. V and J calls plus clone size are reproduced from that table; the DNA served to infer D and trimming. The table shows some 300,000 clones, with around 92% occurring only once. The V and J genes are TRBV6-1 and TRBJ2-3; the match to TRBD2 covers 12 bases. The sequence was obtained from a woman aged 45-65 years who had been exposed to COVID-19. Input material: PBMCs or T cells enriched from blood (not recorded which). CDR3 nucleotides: TGTGCCAGCAGTGAAGCCCCGACTAGCGGGGGCCTCACAGATACGCAGTATTTT. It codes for CASSEAPTSGGLTDTQYF.